In this sample, the clone carrying this TCR beta chain turned up many times. The library was built from around 0.4 ug RNA with molecular barcoded adaptors for alpha/delta and beta/gamma chains. One entry per CDR3 protein results from TCRdb running MiXCR on the reads. The data hold 39,000 or so distinct CDR3 sequences, with around an eighth observed a single time. In germline, CDR1 is SGHTA, CDR2 FQGNSA. This CDR3 contains 15 residues. The V gene lost 5 bases and the J gene lost 4 bases, with 16 bases spanning the gap. The data originate from a study of read filtering for tumor transcriptome and immune sequencing.

The chain couples TRBV7-2 to TRBJ2-3, with D maybe TRBD2 (6 bases). The sequencing sample was made of a population of CD138-negative cells sorted from bone marrow. The receptor was derived from a donor at least 40 years old with multiple myeloma. The CDR3 bases are TGTGCCAGCAGCCCCGCCTCGGGAGCAGCAGATACGCAGTATTTT. Protein sequence: CASSPASGAADTQYF.